This T cell receptor (beta chain) was obtained from a study of cytomegalovirus exposure and HLA in healthy donors. General observations from the study: Later on, a genetic analysis was performed. It linked a missense variant in DCLRE1C with V- and J-gene trimming of TCR beta.

In the case of this clone: The antigen remains unidentified.

J gave up 9 bases and V 2 bases, and 11 bases lay outside the gene matches. The CDR3 is 15 residues long. Germline lookup yields CDR1 KGHSH and CDR2 LQKENI. The PCR had 60 Vbeta and 13 Jbeta primers. Some clones are missing from TCRdb's copy, which holds only in-frame ones; the method was immunoSEQ multiplex PCR. The data show roughly 180,000 clones, 84% seen once. The chain employs TRBV18 and TRBJ2-7; 9 bases align to TRBD1. The sample consisted of PBMCs. This receptor was taken from a man between 18 and 35 years old in good health and CMV-seronegative. CDR3 sequence (DNA): TGTGCCAGCTCACCATCGGAGGACAGGGGCGTCGGGCAGTACTTC. It yields the protein CASSPSEDRGVGQYF.